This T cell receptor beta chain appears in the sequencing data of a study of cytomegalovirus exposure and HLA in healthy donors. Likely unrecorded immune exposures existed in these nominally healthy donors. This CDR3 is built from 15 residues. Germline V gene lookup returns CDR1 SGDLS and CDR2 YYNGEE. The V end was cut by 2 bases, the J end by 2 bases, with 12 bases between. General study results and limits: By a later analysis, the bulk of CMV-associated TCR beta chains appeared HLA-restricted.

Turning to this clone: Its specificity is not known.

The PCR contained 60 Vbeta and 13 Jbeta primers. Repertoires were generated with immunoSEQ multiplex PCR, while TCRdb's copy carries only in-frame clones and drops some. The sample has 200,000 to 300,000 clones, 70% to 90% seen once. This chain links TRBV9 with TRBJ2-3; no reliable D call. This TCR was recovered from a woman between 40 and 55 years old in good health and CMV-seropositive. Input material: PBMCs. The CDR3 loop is CASSVFSLNTDTQYF. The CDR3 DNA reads TGTGCCAGCAGCGTCTTTAGCTTAAACACAGATACGCAGTATTTT.